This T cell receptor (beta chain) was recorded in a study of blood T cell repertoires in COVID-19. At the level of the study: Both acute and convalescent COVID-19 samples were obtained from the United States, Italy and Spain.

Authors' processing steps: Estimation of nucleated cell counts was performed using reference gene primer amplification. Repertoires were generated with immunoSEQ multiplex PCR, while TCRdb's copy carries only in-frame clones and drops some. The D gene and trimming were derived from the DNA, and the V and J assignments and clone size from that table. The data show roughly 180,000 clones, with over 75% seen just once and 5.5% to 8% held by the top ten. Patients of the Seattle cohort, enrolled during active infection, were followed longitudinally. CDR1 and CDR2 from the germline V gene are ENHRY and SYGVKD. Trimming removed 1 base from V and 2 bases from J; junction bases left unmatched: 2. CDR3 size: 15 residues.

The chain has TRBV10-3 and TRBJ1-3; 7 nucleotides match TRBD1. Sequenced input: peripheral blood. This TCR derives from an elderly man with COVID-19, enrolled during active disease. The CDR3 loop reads CAISELQGTGNTIYF. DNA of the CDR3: TGTGCCATCAGTGAGTTACAGGGGACTGGAAACACCATATATTTT.